A selection of T cell receptor beta chains follows, all from one sample in a study of T cell responses to AZD1222 COVID-19 vaccine. The assay was immunoSEQ multiplex PCR, and TCRdb's table has in-frame clones only and misses some. The sample lists 95,000 to 150,000 clones; about 90% were seen once. Sequenced here: peripheral blood, sampled 28 days after the second AZD1222 dose. These receptor sequences come from an adult who received the AZD1222 COVID-19 vaccine. Each CDR3 is given with its conserved first and last residue. A D gene is named only where the DNA matches it firmly. Clone size is not always given. Where it is, it says once, few, many or a class for expanded clones.

.,.,TRBV7-2,TRBJ1-5,TGTGCCAGCAGCTTACGCTCCAGGGAGTGGCAGCCCCAGCATTTT,CASSLRSREWQPQHF
.,once,TRBV10-3,TRBJ1-1,TGTGCCATCAGTGAGTCACTGGGACGGACGAACACTGAAGCTTTCTTT,CAISESLGRTNTEAFF
.,.,TRBV7-3,TRBJ1-1,TGTGCCAGCAGCTTAGGGCTGGGCAGGGCTTTCTTT,CASSLGLGRAFF
.,.,TRBV21-1,TRBJ1-2,TGTGCCAGCAGTCCCGAGGAGGCTAACTATGGCTACACCTTC,CASSPEEANYGYTF
.,.,TRBV15,TRBJ2-3,TGTGCCACCAGCAGTATAATGGGGGGCACAGATACGCAGTATTTT,CATSSIMGGTDTQYF
TRBD1,once,TRBV7-2,TRBJ1-6,TGTGCCAGCAGCTTAAAAACAGGGGGCGATTCACCCCTCCACTTT,CASSLKTGGDSPLHF
TRBD2,.,TRBV7-8,TRBJ2-1,TGTGCCAGCAGCCAAGGTGGAGCGGGGGGCCTCAATGAGCAGTTCTTC,CASSQGGAGGLNEQFF
.,.,TRBV9,TRBJ2-5,TGTGCCAGCAGCTCAGGACTTCGGGGTGGGGCCCAGTACTTC,CASSSGLRGGAQYF
.,.,TRBV5-1,TRBJ2-5,TGCGCCAGCAGCTTGGCCCAGGGGTCTGGGGAGACCCAGTACTTC,CASSLAQGSGETQYF
TRBD1,.,TRBV6-4,TRBJ1-1,TGTGCCAGCTTCAACAGGGGGCACACCATGAACACTGAAGCTTTCTTT,CASFNRGHTMNTEAFF
TRBD1,.,TRBV27,TRBJ1-1,TGTGCCAGCAGTTTATCTTGGGACAGGAACACTGAAGCTTTCTTT,CASSLSWDRNTEAFF
TRBD1,.,TRBV20-1,TRBJ1-2,TGCAGTGCTAGTGACAGGGGGCGAGGCTACACCTTC,CSASDRGRGYTF
TRBD1,.,TRBV7-9,TRBJ1-2,TGTGCCAGCAGCTTAGCGGGAGGGACAGGGAACTATGGCTACACCTTC,CASSLAGGTGNYGYTF
.,.,TRBV27,TRBJ1-5,TGTGCCAGCAGTAGGCAGAACAATCAGCCCCAGCATTTT,CASSRQNNQPQHF
TRBD2,.,TRBV18,TRBJ2-3,TGTGCCAGCTCATCTATAGAAAGCGGGGGAGGAATAGATACGCAGTATTTT,CASSSIESGGGIDTQYF
TRBD1,.,TRBV29-1,TRBJ1-1,TGCAGCGCCCAGACAGGGGATCAGGACACTGAAGCTTTCTTT,CSAQTGDQDTEAFF
.,few,TRBV5-1,TRBJ2-7,TGCGCCAGCAGCTTGTTCGTGGGCTACGAGCAGTACTTC,CASSLFVGYEQYF
.,.,TRBV2,TRBJ1-1,TGTGCCAGCAGTGAAATGGGGAGGAACACTGAAGCTTTCTTT,CASSEMGRNTEAFF
TRBD1,.,TRBV27,TRBJ2-7,TGTGCCAGCGCCCGGACAGGGAGGTACGAGCAGTACTTC,CASARTGRYEQYF